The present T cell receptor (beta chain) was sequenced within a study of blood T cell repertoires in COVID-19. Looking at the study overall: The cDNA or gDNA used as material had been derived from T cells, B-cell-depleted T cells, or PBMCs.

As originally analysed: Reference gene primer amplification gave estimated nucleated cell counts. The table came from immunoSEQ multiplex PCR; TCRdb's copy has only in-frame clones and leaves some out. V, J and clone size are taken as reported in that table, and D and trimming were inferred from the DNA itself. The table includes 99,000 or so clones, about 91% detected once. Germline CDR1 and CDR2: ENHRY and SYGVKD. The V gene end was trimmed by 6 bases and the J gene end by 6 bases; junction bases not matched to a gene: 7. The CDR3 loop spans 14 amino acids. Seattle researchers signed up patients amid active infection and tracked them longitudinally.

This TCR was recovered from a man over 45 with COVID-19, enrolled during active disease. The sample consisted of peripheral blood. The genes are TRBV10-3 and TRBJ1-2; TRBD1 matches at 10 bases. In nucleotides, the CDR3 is TGTGCCATCAGAGGACAGGGGGGTAAGGATGGCTACACCTTC. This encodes CAIRGQGGKDGYTF.